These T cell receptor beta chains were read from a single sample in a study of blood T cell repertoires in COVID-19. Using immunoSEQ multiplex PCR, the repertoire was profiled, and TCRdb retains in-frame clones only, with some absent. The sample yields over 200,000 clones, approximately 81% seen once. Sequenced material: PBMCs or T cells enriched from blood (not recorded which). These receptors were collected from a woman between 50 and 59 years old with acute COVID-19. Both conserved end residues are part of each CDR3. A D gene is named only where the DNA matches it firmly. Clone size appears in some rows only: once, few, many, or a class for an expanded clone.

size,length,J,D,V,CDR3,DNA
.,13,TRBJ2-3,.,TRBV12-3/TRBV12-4,CASSSGVGDTQYF,TGTGCCAGCAGTTCCGGTGTCGGAGATACGCAGTATTTT
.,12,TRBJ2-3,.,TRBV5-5,CASSWVEGTQYF,TGTGCCAGCAGCTGGGTGGAGGGTACGCAGTATTTT
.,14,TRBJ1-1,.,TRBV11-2,CASSLYGGGTEAFF,TGTGCCAGCAGCTTGTACGGGGGAGGGACTGAAGCTTTCTTT
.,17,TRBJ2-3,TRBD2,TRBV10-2,CASSDWGLAGTTDTQYF,TGCGCCAGCAGTGATTGGGGGCTAGCGGGAACAACAGATACGCAGTATTTT
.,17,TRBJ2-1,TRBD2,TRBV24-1,CATSDSPGLAGYNEQFF,TGTGCCACCAGTGATAGCCCGGGACTAGCGGGTTACAATGAGCAGTTCTTC
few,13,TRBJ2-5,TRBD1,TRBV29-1,CSAASGGSETQYF,TGCAGCGCGGCATCAGGGGGCTCCGAGACCCAGTACTTC
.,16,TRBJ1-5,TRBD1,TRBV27,CASSLLGQSFDQPQHF,TGTGCCAGCAGTTTATTGGGACAGAGTTTCGATCAGCCCCAGCATTTT
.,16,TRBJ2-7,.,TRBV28,CASSSPGLAATYEQYF,TGTGCCAGCAGTTCTCCTGGGCTAGCTGCCACCTACGAGCAGTACTTC
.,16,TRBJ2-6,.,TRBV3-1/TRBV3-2,CASSHTSITGANVLTF,TGTGCCAGCAGCCATACCTCTATTACTGGGGCCAACGTCCTGACTTTC
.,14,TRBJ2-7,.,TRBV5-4,CASSLATGIGEQYF,TGTGCCAGCAGCTTGGCCACAGGGATCGGCGAGCAGTACTTC
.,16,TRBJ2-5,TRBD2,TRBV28,CASSLWLAGGQETQYF,TGTGCCAGCAGTTTATGGCTAGCGGGGGGCCAAGAGACCCAGTACTTC
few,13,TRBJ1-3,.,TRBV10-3,CAMGRGPGNTIYF,TGTGCCATGGGGCGGGGACCTGGAAACACCATATATTTT
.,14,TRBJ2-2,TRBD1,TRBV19,CASSNRGGTGELFF,TGTGCCAGTAGTAACAGGGGTGGGACCGGGGAGCTGTTTTTT
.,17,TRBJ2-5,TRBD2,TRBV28,CASKIKTSGNPMGTQYF,TGTGCCAGCAAGATTAAGACTAGCGGGAACCCAATGGGGACCCAGTACTTC
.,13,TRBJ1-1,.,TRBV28,CASSAYDSPEAFF,TGTGCCAGCAGTGCCTACGACAGTCCTGAAGCTTTCTTT
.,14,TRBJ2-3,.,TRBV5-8,CASNKGRGTDTQYF,TGTGCCAGCAACAAGGGACGGGGGACAGATACGCAGTATTTT
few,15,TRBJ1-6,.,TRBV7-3,CASSLQQGYNSPLHF,TGTGCCAGCAGCTTACAACAGGGTTATAATTCACCCCTCCACTTT
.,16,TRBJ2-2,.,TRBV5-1,CASSLRTARPTGELFF,TGCGCCAGCAGCTTGAGGACTGCCCGACCCACCGGGGAGCTGTTTTTT
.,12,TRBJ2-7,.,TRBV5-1,CASSFRGHEQYF,TGCGCCAGCAGCTTCAGGGGCCACGAGCAGTACTTC
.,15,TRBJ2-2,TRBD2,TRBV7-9,CASSFGTTNTGELFF,TGTGCCAGCAGTTTCGGGACTACGAACACCGGGGAGCTGTTTTTT
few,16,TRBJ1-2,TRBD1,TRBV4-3,CASSHQQGQEIYGYTF,TGCGCCAGCAGCCACCAACAGGGGCAGGAAATCTATGGCTACACCTTC
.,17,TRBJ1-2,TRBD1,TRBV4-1,CASSQTGGDRLNYGYTF,TGCGCCAGCAGCCAAACGGGAGGGGACAGACTAAACTATGGCTACACCTTC
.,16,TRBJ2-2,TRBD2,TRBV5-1,CASSLGTSSSTGELFF,TGCGCCAGCAGCTTGGGGACTAGCAGTTCAACCGGGGAGCTGTTTTTT
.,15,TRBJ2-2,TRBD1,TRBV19,CASTSGQAGTGELFF,TGTGCCAGTACCTCGGGACAGGCAGGGACCGGGGAGCTGTTTTTT
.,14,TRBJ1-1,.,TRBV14,CASSHLGGESEAFF,TGTGCCAGCAGCCACCTGGGGGGGGAATCGGAAGCTTTCTTT
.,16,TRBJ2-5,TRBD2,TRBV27,CASSAITSGHQETQYF,TGTGCCAGCAGTGCCATAACTAGCGGGCACCAAGAGACCCAGTACTTC
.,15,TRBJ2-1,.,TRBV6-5,CASSLVGGPYNEQFF,TGTGCCAGCAGTTTGGTAGGAGGGCCCTACAATGAGCAGTTCTTC
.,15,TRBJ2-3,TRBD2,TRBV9,CASQPGTSDTDTQYF,TGTGCCAGCCAACCCGGGACTAGCGACACAGATACGCAGTATTTT